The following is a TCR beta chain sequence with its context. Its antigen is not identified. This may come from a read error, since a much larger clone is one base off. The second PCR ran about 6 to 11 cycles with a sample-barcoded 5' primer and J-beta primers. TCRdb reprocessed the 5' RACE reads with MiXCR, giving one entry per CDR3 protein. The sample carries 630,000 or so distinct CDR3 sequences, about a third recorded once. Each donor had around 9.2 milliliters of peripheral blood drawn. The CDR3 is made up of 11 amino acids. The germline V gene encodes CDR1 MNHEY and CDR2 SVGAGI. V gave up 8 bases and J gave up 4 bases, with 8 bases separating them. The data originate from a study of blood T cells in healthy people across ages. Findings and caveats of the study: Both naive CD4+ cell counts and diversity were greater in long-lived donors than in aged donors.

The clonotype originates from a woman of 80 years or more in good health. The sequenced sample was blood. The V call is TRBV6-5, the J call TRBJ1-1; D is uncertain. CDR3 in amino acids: CASGTPTEAFF. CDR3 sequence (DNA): TGTGCCAGCGGCACCCCCACTGAAGCTTTCTTT.